The 26 T cell receptor beta chains presented below share a single source sample, sequenced in a study of graft-versus-host responses after intestinal transplantation. Assay used: immunoSEQ multiplex PCR; TCRdb lists only in-frame clones, some missing. The repertoire holds under 100,000 clones, with around 90% as singletons. The sample consisted of PBMCs, taken about 450 days after intestinal transplant. The source of these receptors is a human patient who received an intestinal transplant, so some T cells may come from the graft donor.

The chain recombines TRBV25-1 with TRBJ1-3, with 8 bases that match TRBD1. The CDR3 sequence is 17 residues long. V shed 1 base and J 0 bases; nucleotides not matched to a gene: 5. The germline V gene has CDR1 MGHDK and CDR2 SYGVNS. The CDR3, as DNA: TGTGCCAGCAGTGAATGGGAGACAGGGGTCTCTGGAAACACCATATATTTT. This codes for CASSEWETGVSGNTIYF.

The chain uses TRBV5-6 and TRBJ2-7; D remains ambiguous. The length of the CDR3 is 11 residues. V lost 0 bases, J lost 4 bases, and 2 bases lay in between. Per the germline V gene, CDR1 is SGHDT and CDR2 is YYEEEE. The CDR3: CASSLDYEQYF. CDR3 nucleotides: TGTGCCAGCAGCTTGGATTACGAGCAGTACTTC.

For the CDR3, the DNA is TGTGCCAGCAGCTCAGGGGGTGGTCTCTACGAGCAGTACTTC. Translated, it gives CASSSGGGLYEQYF. V usage is TRBV11-2 and J usage is TRBJ2-7, with 7 bases identical to TRBD1. V gave up 4 bases and J gave up 3 bases; unmatched junction bases: 6. The germline gives CDR1 SGHAT, CDR2 FQNNGV. The CDR3 loop spans 14 amino acids.

The CDR3 sequence: CSVGGTLNQPQHF. Written as DNA, the CDR3 is TGCAGCGTCGGGGGCACTCTCAATCAGCCCCAGCATTTT. The chain joins TRBV29-1 to TRBJ1-5; possibly TRBD1 for D (6 bases). The CDR3 is 13 residues long. V lost 6 bases to trimming and J lost 3 bases, with 12 bases between them. Germline CDR1 and CDR2: SQVTM and ANQGSEA.

This chain links TRBV14 with TRBJ2-2; 11 nucleotides align to TRBD1. V trimming: 1 base; J trimming: 7 bases; junction bases outside the gene matches: 5. The CDR3 spans 16 residues. Germline-derived CDR1 and CDR2 are SGHDN and FVKESK. Here the CDR3 reads CASSQVGQGDRGELFF. The DNA for the CDR3 is TGTGCCAGCAGCCAAGTGGGACAGGGGGACCGCGGGGAGCTGTTTTTT. Based on the CDR3 plus reference TRBV14 and TRBJ2-2, the full variable domain is EAGVTQFPSHSVIEKGQTVTLRCDPISGHDNLYWYRRVMGKEIKFLLHFVKESKQDESGMPNNRFLAERTGGTYSTLKVQPAELEDSGVYFCASSQVGQGDRGELFFGEGSRLTVL.

A single count supports this clone. V usage is TRBV5-5 and J usage is TRBJ2-7, with 8 bases matching TRBD1. The J segment lost 2 bases and the V segment lost 2 bases, leaving 18 bases of the junction unmatched. The CDR3 has 19 residues. The germline CDR1 and CDR2 sequences are SGHKS and YYEKEE (reference sequence). The CDR3 DNA is TGTGCCAGCAGCTTAAGAAACCTTCCCGGGACAGGCTTTACCTACGAGCAGTACTTC. Its translation is CASSLRNLPGTGFTYEQYF. Combining the CDR3 with reference TRBV5-5 and TRBJ2-7 gives the whole variable domain DAGVTQSPTHLIKTRGQQVTLRCSPISGHKSVSWYQQVLGQGPQFIFQYYEKEERGRGNFPDRFSARQFPNYSSELNVNALLLGDSALYLCASSLRNLPGTGFTYEQYFGPGTRLTVT.

This clone was counted a single time. Other DNA sequences in the sample encode the same CDR3. This CDR3 reads CAISGGPNTEAFF. The CDR3 nucleotides are TGTGCCATCAGCGGGGGGCCAAACACTGAAGCTTTCTTT. The genes are TRBV10-3 and TRBJ1-1, with TRBD1 as a possible D gene (6 bases). The CDR3 runs to 13 residues. Trimming left V 6 bases short and J 2 bases short, with 10 bases between. Germline V lookup: CDR1 ENHRY, CDR2 SYGVKD.

This clone was seen a single time. The J gene is TRBJ2-1, the V gene TRBV7-8, with TRBD2 identical over 9 bases. Germline V gene data show CDR1 as SGHVS and CDR2 as FQNEAQ. The CDR3 has 13 amino acids. V lost 8 bases and J lost 9; bases outside the gene matches: 8. The CDR3 sequence is CASRAGGPGEQFF. CDR3 DNA sequence: TGTGCCAGCCGGGCGGGGGGGCCAGGTGAGCAGTTCTTC. The variable domain in full, with the rest retrieved from reference TRBV7-8 and TRBJ2-1, is GAGVSQSPRYKVAKRGQDVALRCDPISGHVSLFWYQQALGQGPEFLTYFQNEAQLDKSGLPSDRFFAERPEGSVSTLKIQRTQQEDSAVYLCASRAGGPGEQFFGPGTRLTVL.

J is TRBJ2-5 and V is TRBV6-5; 9 bases are shared with TRBD1. This CDR3 spans 16 amino acids. V trimming: 2 bases; J trimming: 1 base; junction bases outside the gene matches: 5. CDR1 and CDR2 from the germline V gene are MNHEY and SVGAGI. This CDR3 reads CASSYTETGGQETQYF. The CDR3 DNA sequence: TGTGCCAGCAGTTACACCGAGACAGGGGGCCAAGAGACCCAGTACTTC.

This clone was observed once. CDR3 sequence (DNA): TGTGCCATCAGTGGTTTCAGATATGGCTACACCTTC. Encoded protein: CAISGFRYGYTF. The V and J genes are TRBV10-3 and TRBJ1-2; D is undetermined. The CDR3 loop spans 12 amino acids. Germline V lookup: CDR1 ENHRY, CDR2 SYGVKD. V gave up 4 bases and J gave up 5 bases, with 8 bases separating them.

This clone showed up just once. The chain employs TRBV2 and TRBJ2-7; TRBD1 matches at 9 bases. There are 14 residues in the CDR3. Germline CDR1 SNHLY, CDR2 FYNNEI. V dropped 3 bases and J dropped 3; count of bases not matched to a gene: 3. For the CDR3, the DNA is TGTGCCAGCAGTGAGATGGGACAGGGCTACGAGCAGTACTTC. It yields the protein CASSEMGQGYEQYF.

This chain connects TRBV2 to TRBJ2-7; D ambiguous. Germline CDR1 reads SNHLY; CDR2 reads FYNNEI. Between the trimmed V and J ends, which lost 10 bases and 2 bases, there was a span of 21 bases. The CDR3 runs to 15 residues. The CDR3 nucleotides read TGTGCCACCCAAGTCTATTACAGTGAAGCCTACGAGCAGTACTTC. Encoded protein: CATQVYYSEAYEQYF.

The rearrangement joins TRBV18 to TRBJ1-1; D is unclear. V was cut by 1 base and J by 2 bases, with 8 bases left in between. This CDR3 is 14 amino acids long. From germline, CDR1 is KGHSH and CDR2 LQKENI. This CDR3 is CASSPQRANTEAFF. For the CDR3, the DNA is TGTGCCAGCTCACCACAGAGAGCTAACACTGAAGCTTTCTTT. Using reference TRBV18 and TRBJ1-1 for the parts outside the CDR3, the full variable domain is NAGVMQNPRHLVRRRGQEARLRCSPMKGHSHVYWYRQLPEEGLKFMVYLQKENIIDESGMPKERFSAEFPKEGPSILRIQQVVRGDSAAYFCASSPQRANTEAFFGQGTRLTVV.

The J gene is TRBJ2-1, the V gene TRBV4-1; the D call may be TRBD1 or TRBD2 (7 bases each). The V end lost 2 bases, the J end lost 8 bases, and 16 bases lay between the germline ends. Germline loops: CDR1 MGHRA, CDR2 YSYEKL. The CDR3 is 15 amino acids. As DNA, the CDR3 is TGCGCCAGCAGCCAACTCACACAGGGGAGGGATGAGCAGTTCTTC. This encodes CASSQLTQGRDEQFF.

J is TRBJ2-5 and V is TRBV4-1; TRBD2 agrees at 8 bases. With the DNA end fitting TRBJ2-7 better, the J assignment may be wrong. There are 15 residues in the CDR3. Germline V gene lookup returns CDR1 MGHRA and CDR2 YSYEKL. CDR3 sequence: CASSQAAGLAGEQYF. The CDR3 coding sequence is TGCGCCAGCAGCCAGGCCGCCGGACTAGCAGGCGAGCAGTACTTC.

The J gene is TRBJ1-2, the V gene TRBV5-4, with D perhaps TRBD1 (5 bases). Germline V gene lookup returns CDR1 SGHNT and CDR2 YYREEE (reference sequence). V dropped 0 bases and J dropped 1 base, with 10 bases sitting between them. CDR3 length: 15 residues. The CDR3 spells CASSLAGGLNYGYTF. As DNA, the CDR3 is TGTGCCAGCAGCTTGGCCGGGGGACTTAACTATGGCTACACCTTC.

V gene TRBV7-3 combines with J gene TRBJ2-1; D unresolved. Germline values: CDR1 SGHTA, CDR2 FQGTGA. The CDR3 sequence is 15 residues long. The ends were cut back, 2 bases at V and 1 base at J, with 9 bases in the middle. The DNA for the CDR3 is TGTGCCAGCAGCTTAGGAATAGGGTCCTACAATGAGCAGTTCTTC. The encoded protein is CASSLGIGSYNEQFF.

The CDR3 protein is CASSAMTSGGTNTQYF. CDR3 nucleotide sequence: TGTGCCAGCAGCGCTATGACTAGCGGGGGGACCAATACGCAGTATTTT. The chain joins TRBV9 to TRBJ2-3, with 13 positions matching TRBD2. With 3 bases clipped from V and 7 bases from J, the junction kept 8 bases outside the gene matches. The CDR3 extends over 16 amino acids. The germline gives CDR1 SGDLS, CDR2 YYNGEE.

This chain joins TRBV6-4 and TRBJ2-2; possible D gene TRBD1, 6 bases. CDR1 MRHNA and CDR2 SNTAGT come from the germline V gene. V was clipped by 4 bases and J by 6 bases, with 12 bases between them. The CDR3 runs to 14 residues. DNA of the CDR3: TGTGCCAGCAGTGCACAGGGATGGTCCGGGGAGCTGTTTTTT. Translation: CASSAQGWSGELFF.

V usage is TRBV19 and J usage is TRBJ1-1; D might be TRBD1 (5 bases). The CDR3 extends over 13 amino acids. Germline CDR1 LNHDA, CDR2 SQIVND (reference sequence). Trimming removed 5 bases at V and 6 bases at J, with 13 bases between. In nucleotides, the CDR3 is TGTGCCAGTAGTCGGGGGTTTCAGGCTGAAGCTTTCTTT. It is translated as CASSRGFQAEAFF.

The gene calls are TRBV15 and TRBJ2-1, with TRBD1 identical over 8 bases. Trimming removed 6 bases from V and 0 bases from J; junction bases left unmatched: 16. Germline lookup yields CDR1 LNHNV and CDR2 YYDKDF (reference sequence). CDR3 length: 19 amino acids. Here the CDR3 DNA reads TGTGCCACCAGTCGGGGTTTTGTGGGGACAGGTAACTCCTACAATGAGCAGTTCTTC. It is translated as CATSRGFVGTGNSYNEQFF. Full variable domain (rest looked up from reference TRBV15 and TRBJ2-1): DAMVIQNPRYQVTQFGKPVTLSCSQTLNHNVMYWYQQKSSQAPKLLFHYYDKDFNNEADTPDNFQSRRPNTSFCFLDIRSPGLGDTAMYLCATSRGFVGTGNSYNEQFFGPGTRLTVL.

V gene TRBV19 combines with J gene TRBJ1-4; 9 nucleotides agree with TRBD1. After removal of 6 bases from V and 7 bases from J, the junction contained 9 bases not matched to a gene. The CDR3 is made up of 15 amino acids. In germline, CDR1 is LNHDA, CDR2 SQIVND (reference sequence). CDR3 sequence reads: CASSLGTGKGEKLFF. The DNA of the CDR3 is TGTGCCAGTAGCCTTGGGACAGGGAAAGGTGAAAAACTGTTTTTT.

The genes are TRBV19 and TRBJ2-7, with unresolved D. This CDR3 comprises 14 residues. Germline CDR1 and CDR2: LNHDA and SQIVND (reference sequence). With 5 bases removed from V and 0 bases from J, the gap between germline ends came to 11 bases. The CDR3 region has the DNA TGTGCCAGTAGTGTGACCGCCAACTCCTACGAGCAGTACTTC. Translating it yields CASSVTANSYEQYF.

The chain links TRBV5-8 to TRBJ2-7; D call uncertain. The CDR3 has 13 amino acids. CDR1 SGHTS and CDR2 YDEGEE come from the germline V gene. V was trimmed by 4 bases and J by 2 bases, leaving 10 bases between them. The CDR3 bases are TGTGCCAGCAGCCCATACGACACCTACGAGCAGTACTTC. Protein sequence: CASSPYDTYEQYF.

The chain employs TRBV6-5 and TRBJ1-1, with 12 bases lining up with TRBD1. Germline V gene sequence: CDR1 MNHEY, CDR2 SVGAGI. After removal of 2 bases from V and 7 bases from J, the junction contained 5 bases not matched to a gene. CDR3 size: 15 residues. CDR3 sequence (DNA): TGTGCCAGCAGTTACGTGGGACAGGGGGCAGGTGAAGCTTTCTTT. This encodes CASSYVGQGAGEAFF.

The V and J genes are TRBV7-9 and TRBJ2-1; no clear D. The CDR3 extends over 10 amino acids. The germline V and J ends were trimmed by 7 bases and 10 bases, with 8 bases remaining between them. Germline-derived CDR1 and CDR2 are SEHNR and FQNEAQ (reference sequence). The DNA of the CDR3 is TGTGCCAGCAACCCCCCGGAGCAGTTCTTC. As protein: CASNPPEQFF.